Each of the 32 T cell receptor beta chains below was sequenced from the same sample in a study of human T cells and chemical hapten exposure. Sample time point: patch test 1, 2 weeks after DPC sensitization. Sample treatment: therapeutic diphenylcyclopropenone sensitization with weekly scalp DPC. Via MiXCR, TCRdb re-called the RACE reads, giving one row per CDR3 protein. The data show around 300,000 distinct CDR3 sequences, 6% to 8.5% seen once. The starting material was whole blood, obtained in connection with sensitization to the hapten diphenylcyclopropenone (DPC). These receptor sequences come from a woman younger than 30 with alopecia areata. Some clones in this sample may be carry-over from other donors' samples.

This clonotype was recorded at least ten times. The rearrangement uses TRBV18 and TRBJ2-1; 7 nucleotides align to TRBD1. In germline, CDR1 is KGHSH, CDR2 LQKENI. Germline trimming cut 4 bases from V and 5 bases from J; bases unmatched to any gene: 2. The CDR3 runs 13 residues. The CDR3 region is CASSQGTDNEQFF. CDR3 coding DNA: TGTGCCAGCTCACAGGGGACAGACAATGAGCAGTTCTTC.

The chain links TRBV4-3 to TRBJ2-3; 8 nucleotides line up with TRBD1. In germline, CDR1 is LGHNA, CDR2 YSLEER. The CDR3 runs to 15 residues. Germline trimming cut 4 bases from V and 4 bases from J; bases unmatched to any gene: 7. CDR3 DNA: TGCGCCAGCAGCCCACAGACAGGGGTCCCAGATACGCAGTATTTT. Protein: CASSPQTGVPDTQYF.

The table lists this clonotype with a few counts. The chain is built from TRBV12-3 or TRBV12-4 and TRBJ1-1; D is uncertain. The CDR3 runs 13 residues. With 7 bases removed from V and 4 bases from J, the gap between germline ends came to 13 bases. CDR3 loop: CASTQPEGTEAFF. In nucleotides, the CDR3 is TGTGCCAGCACCCAACCGGAGGGCACTGAAGCTTTCTTT.

The rearrangement joins TRBV6-5 to TRBJ2-7, with 7 bases aligning to TRBD2. The germline V gene encodes CDR1 MNHEY and CDR2 SVGAGI. The CDR3 runs 13 residues. Trimming took 5 bases from V and 5 from J; bases not matched to a gene: 6. The CDR3 bases are TGTGCCAGCAGTACAGCGGGGTGGCACGAGCAGTACTTC. Translated: CASSTAGWHEQYF.

This clonotype showed up many times. The gene calls are TRBV5-5 and TRBJ2-1, with TRBD2 as a possible D gene (5 bases). Germline CDR1 SGHKS, CDR2 YYEKEE (reference sequence). V was trimmed by 0 bases and J by 0 bases, leaving 10 bases between them. The CDR3 is 16 amino acids. The CDR3 loop reads CASSLAGISSYNEQFF. The CDR3 DNA is TGTGCCAGCAGCTTGGCGGGGATTAGCTCCTACAATGAGCAGTTCTTC. Together with reference TRBV5-5 and TRBJ2-1, the CDR3 gives the full variable domain: DAGVTQSPTHLIKTRGQQVTLRCSPISGHKSVSWYQQVLGQGPQFIFQYYEKEERGRGNFPDRFSARQFPNYSSELNVNALLLGDSALYLCASSLAGISSYNEQFFGPGTRLTVL.

The genes are TRBV6-1 and TRBJ2-3; D call uncertain. Trimming removed 8 bases from V and 2 bases from J, with 11 bases in between. Germline CDR1 and CDR2: MNHNS and SASEGT. CDR3 length: 13 amino acids. CDR3 DNA: TGTGCCAGCCACGGGCTCATCACAGATACGCAGTATTTT. This gives the protein CASHGLITDTQYF.

V is TRBV4-3 and J is TRBJ2-3; 13 positions match TRBD2. Trimming at V came to 4 bases and at J to 4 bases, leaving 11 bases not matched to a gene. From germline, CDR1 is LGHNA and CDR2 YSLEER. The CDR3 extends over 18 amino acids. The CDR3 DNA follows: TGCGCCAGCAGCCCCTCCGGGACTAGCGGGACGAAGGCAGATACGCAGTATTTT. Translating it yields CASSPSGTSGTKADTQYF.

This clonotype was seen more than once but under ten times. V and J are TRBV11-3 and TRBJ2-3; a weak D match, TRBD2 (5 bases). Germline V CDR1 and CDR2: SGHNT, YENEEA. V was pared by 2 bases and J by 6 bases, with 9 bases between. This CDR3 contains 13 residues. CDR3 residues: CASSLTGIDTQYF. CDR3 bases: TGTGCCAGCAGCTTAACCGGGATTGATACGCAGTATTTT.

This clonotype was counted between two and nine times. The V call is TRBV12-3 or TRBV12-4, the J call TRBJ2-2; 7 bases agree with TRBD2. V shed 7 bases and J 0 bases; nucleotides not matched to a gene: 8. The CDR3 is 16 amino acids. The chain's CDR3 is CASTHSAGANTGELFF. For the CDR3, the DNA is TGTGCCAGCACCCACTCCGCGGGGGCGAACACCGGGGAGCTGTTTTTT.

There are a few counts of this clonotype. The rearrangement uses TRBV29-1 and TRBJ2-7, with a possible D match to TRBD2 (6 bases). Germline CDR1 is SQVTM and CDR2 is ANQGSEA. This CDR3 has 12 residues. Trimming stripped 6 bases from V and 3 bases from J, with 12 bases between. The CDR3 protein is CSVPGLGYEQYF. CDR3 DNA: TGCAGCGTACCGGGACTTGGCTACGAGCAGTACTTC.

This clonotype was observed a few times. The chain combines TRBV24-1 with TRBJ2-7; the match to TRBD1 covers 9 bases. The CDR3 has 15 residues. Germline loops: CDR1 KGHDR, CDR2 SFDVKD. The J segment lost 2 bases and the V segment lost 2 bases, leaving 3 bases of the junction unmatched. CDR3 sequence: CATSDSDRGTYEQYF. The DNA of the CDR3 is TGTGCCACCAGTGATTCGGACAGGGGTACCTACGAGCAGTACTTC.

The chain carries TRBV6-5 and TRBJ1-2; D gene uncertain. There are 13 residues in the CDR3. CDR1 is MNHEY and CDR2 is SVGAGI in the germline V gene. Trimming removed 6 bases at V and 5 bases at J, with 13 bases between. The chain's CDR3 is CASRQEGRYGYTF. The CDR3 DNA follows: TGTGCCAGCAGGCAGGAGGGCCGGTATGGCTACACCTTC.

Ten or more counts support this clonotype. This sequence joins TRBV12-3 or TRBV12-4 and TRBJ1-2; D gene unclear. V lost 3 bases and J lost 5, with 13 bases in between. The CDR3 sequence is 14 residues long. CDR3 residues: CASSFGVSTYGYTF. For the CDR3, the DNA is TGTGCCAGCAGTTTCGGGGTCTCAACGTATGGCTACACCTTC.

This clonotype showed up many times. The chain uses TRBV5-4 and TRBJ2-3, with 10 bases identical to TRBD1. The CDR3 length is 15 residues. V was pared by 4 bases and J by 5 bases, with 7 bases of the junction left unmatched. Germline-derived CDR1 and CDR2 are SGHNT and YYREEE (reference sequence). The CDR3 coding sequence is TGTGCCAGCAGCCGCCAAGGGACAGGGGAAGATACGCAGTATTTT. This sequence encodes CASSRQGTGEDTQYF.

This clonotype was found a few times. The rearrangement uses TRBV3-1 and TRBJ2-7; 11 bases are a match to TRBD1. This CDR3 region has 14 residues. V shed 4 bases and J 6 bases; nucleotides not matched to a gene: 5. Germline values: CDR1 LGHDT, CDR2 YNNKEL (reference sequence). CDR3 loop: CASSRGQGAGEQYF. CDR3 DNA sequence: TGTGCCAGCAGCCGTGGACAGGGGGCCGGCGAGCAGTACTTC.

This clonotype turned up a few times. The gene calls are TRBV18 and TRBJ1-1; D is perhaps TRBD1 (5 bases). The CDR3 has 16 residues. CDR1 is KGHSH, CDR2 LQKENI, per germline. Trimming removed 4 bases from V and 0 bases from J, with 15 bases in between. The DNA for the CDR3 is TGTGCCAGCTCACTCGCGACAGAGGCGATGAACACTGAAGCTTTCTTT. This sequence encodes CASSLATEAMNTEAFF.

This clonotype appeared many times. This rearrangement joins TRBV7-9 to TRBJ1-1; a possible D gene is TRBD1 (5 bases). Trimming removed 6 bases from V and 4 bases from J, with 12 bases in between. This CDR3 is 13 amino acids long. Germline assignment: CDR1 SEHNR and CDR2 FQNEAQ (reference sequence). CDR3 residues: CASSLSGGTEAFF. Here the CDR3 DNA reads TGTGCCAGCAGTTTATCGGGGGGCACTGAAGCTTTCTTT.

In this sample, this clonotype turned up a few times. CDR3 DNA: TGTGCCAGCAGCTTAGATCAGGGACCGGGAGATACGCAGTATTTT. Its protein product is CASSLDQGPGDTQYF. The chain employs TRBV11-3 and TRBJ2-3; D may correspond to TRBD1 or TRBD2 (5 bases each). The V gene's germline CDR1 is SGHNT and CDR2 YENEEA. Trimming shortened V by 0 bases and J by 5 bases, and 12 bases separated the two germline ends. The CDR3 is 15 residues long.

This clonotype was recorded a few times. This chain uses TRBV6-2 or TRBV6-3 with TRBJ1-5, with no clear D. This CDR3 contains 13 residues. Germline CDR1 and CDR2: MNHEY and SVGEGT. The germline V and J ends were trimmed by 4 bases and 8 bases, with 12 bases remaining between them. The CDR3 bases are TGTGCCAGCAGTTGGAGCGCCCCCGAGCCCCAGCATTTT. This encodes CASSWSAPEPQHF.

The chain employs TRBV7-6 and TRBJ1-5, with D possibly being TRBD1 (6 bases). Germline V gives CDR1 SGHVS, CDR2 FNYEAQ. This CDR3 contains 15 residues. The V end lost 2 bases, the J end lost 4 bases, and 12 bases lay between the germline ends. The CDR3 coding sequence is TGTGCCAGCAGCTTACAATCAGGGGCGAATCAGCCCCAGCATTTT. The encoded protein is CASSLQSGANQPQHF.

This sequence joins TRBV7-3 and TRBJ2-3; D might be TRBD2 (6 bases). In germline, CDR1 is SGHTA, CDR2 FQGTGA. V lost 5 bases to trimming and J lost 10 bases, with 25 bases between them. CDR3 length: 16 residues. The CDR3: CASSPLADPTVGPQYF. Written as DNA, the CDR3 is TGTGCCAGCAGCCCTTTAGCGGACCCTACCGTAGGACCGCAGTATTTT.

This clonotype was detected ten times or more. This chain links TRBV7-8 with TRBJ2-3, with 7 bases lining up with TRBD2. This CDR3 spans 15 amino acids. Trimming removed 7 bases from V and 1 base from J; junction bases left unmatched: 8. CDR1 SGHVS and CDR2 FQNEAQ come from the germline V gene. The DNA for the CDR3 is TGTGCCAGCATCCCAGGGAGGGCACGCACAGATACGCAGTATTTT. Protein sequence: CASIPGRARTDTQYF.

This clonotype was recorded a few times. This may be a read error: a much more frequent sequence differs by one nucleotide. The chain employs TRBV12-3 or TRBV12-4 and TRBJ2-7; D is undetermined. This CDR3 is built from 11 residues. The V gene lost 6 bases and the J gene lost 2 bases, with 5 bases spanning the gap. The CDR3 DNA sequence: TGTGCCAGCAGCAAAGCCTACGAGCAGTACTTC. Translating gives CASSKAYEQYF.

This chain uses TRBV12-3 or TRBV12-4 with TRBJ1-5; 8 bases agree with TRBD1. This CDR3 comprises 19 residues. V was clipped by 1 base and J by 0 bases; unmatched bases: 11. CDR3 region: CASSLGTGLGGYSNQPQHF. The CDR3 DNA sequence: TGTGCCAGCAGTTTAGGGACAGGGCTTGGGGGATATAGCAATCAGCCCCAGCATTTT.

This clonotype was seen only a few times. The J gene is TRBJ2-5, the V gene TRBV5-1; 10 bases are shared with TRBD2. This CDR3 is 16 amino acids long. Germline lookup yields CDR1 SGHRS and CDR2 YFSETQ. The V segment lost 0 bases and the J segment 2 bases; nucleotides outside the gene matches: 4. DNA of the CDR3: TGCGCCAGCAGCTTGGAAGCGGGGGGGCCTCAAGAGACCCAGTACTTC. Translation gives CASSLEAGGPQETQYF.

This clonotype was seen ten or more times. CDR3 coding DNA: TGCGCCAGCAGCTCCTCCCCGGGACAGACCCGAGATACGCAGTATTTT. It is translated as CASSSSPGQTRDTQYF. The rearrangement links TRBV5-1 to TRBJ2-3, with TRBD1 identical over 7 bases. The V and J ends lost 3 bases and 5 bases, in that order; junction bases with no gene match: 12. Per the germline V gene, CDR1 is SGHRS and CDR2 is YFSETQ. The CDR3 sequence is 16 residues long.

This clonotype has more than one count but fewer than ten. The chain is built from TRBV6-2 or TRBV6-3 and TRBJ2-3, with D perhaps TRBD1 (5 bases). Trimming stripped 2 bases from V and 4 bases from J, with 13 bases between. The V gene's germline CDR1 is MNHEY and CDR2 SVGEGT. CDR3 length: 15 amino acids. CDR3 in amino acids: CASSYGGRVADTQYF. The CDR3 DNA reads as TGTGCCAGCAGTTACGGCGGCAGGGTAGCAGATACGCAGTATTTT.

In this sample, this clonotype turned up a few times. This rearrangement joins TRBV20-1 to TRBJ2-7; no reliable D call. This CDR3 has 12 amino acids. V dropped 0 bases and J dropped 2 bases, with 5 bases sitting between them. Germline V gene sequence: CDR1 DFQATT, CDR2 SNEGSKA (reference sequence). The CDR3 DNA reads TGCAGTGCTAGAGATGAAACCTACGAGCAGTACTTC. Amino acids: CSARDETYEQYF.

J is TRBJ1-2 and V is TRBV7-2, with TRBD1 as a possible D gene (6 bases). The CDR3 runs to 14 residues. CDR1 and CDR2 (germline): SGHTA, FQGNSA. V was trimmed by 0 bases and J by 8 bases, leaving 13 bases between them. This chain's CDR3 is CASSLALGAKGYTF. The CDR3 DNA reads as TGTGCCAGCAGCTTAGCTTTGGGGGCCAAAGGCTACACCTTC.

The chain joins TRBV20-1 to TRBJ1-5, with D possibly TRBD1 on 5 matching bases. V was clipped by 0 bases and J by 6 bases, with 9 bases between them. Germline lookup yields CDR1 DFQATT and CDR2 SNEGSKA (reference sequence). The CDR3 has 13 amino acids. The CDR3 reads CSARDQGPQPQHF. CDR3 bases: TGCAGTGCTAGAGATCAGGGCCCTCAGCCCCAGCATTTT.

This clonotype was counted between two and nine times. The chain couples TRBV6-5 to TRBJ1-1; 10 bases match TRBD1. V lost 2 bases, J lost 2 bases, and 8 bases stayed unmatched. This CDR3 has 17 residues. The germline V gene has CDR1 MNHEY and CDR2 SVGAGI. The CDR3 coding sequence is TGTGCCAGCAGTTACGTGGGGACAGGGGCTACCAACACTGAAGCTTTCTTT. Encoded protein: CASSYVGTGATNTEAFF.

This clonotype was detected ten times or more. The chain joins TRBV7-2 to TRBJ2-3, with 9 bases matching TRBD2. The CDR3 consists of 16 residues. J lost 2 bases, V lost 1 base, and 4 bases had no gene match. CDR1 is SGHTA and CDR2 is FQGNSA in the germline V gene. The CDR3 bases are TGTGCCAGCAGCTTAGTGGGCGGGGGGGCCACAGATACGCAGTATTTT. Translation: CASSLVGGGATDTQYF.